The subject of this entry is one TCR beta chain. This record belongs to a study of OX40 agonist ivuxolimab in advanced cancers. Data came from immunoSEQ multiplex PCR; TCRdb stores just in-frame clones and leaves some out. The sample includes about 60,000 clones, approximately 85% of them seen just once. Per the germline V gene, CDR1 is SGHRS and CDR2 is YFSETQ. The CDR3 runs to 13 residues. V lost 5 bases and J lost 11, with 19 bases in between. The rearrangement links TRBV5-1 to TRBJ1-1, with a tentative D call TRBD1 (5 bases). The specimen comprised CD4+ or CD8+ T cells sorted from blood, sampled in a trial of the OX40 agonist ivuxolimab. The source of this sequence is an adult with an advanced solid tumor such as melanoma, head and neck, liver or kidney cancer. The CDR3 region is CASRPLGQGGAFF. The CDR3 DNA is TGCGCCAGCAGGCCCTTGGGCCAGGGAGGTGCTTTCTTT. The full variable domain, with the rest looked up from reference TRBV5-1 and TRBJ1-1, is KAGVTQTPRYLIKTRGQQVTLSCSPISGHRSVSWYQQTPGQGLQFLFEYFSETQRNKGNFPGRFSGRQFSNSRSEMNVSTLELGDSALYLCASRPLGQGGAFFGQGTRLTVV.